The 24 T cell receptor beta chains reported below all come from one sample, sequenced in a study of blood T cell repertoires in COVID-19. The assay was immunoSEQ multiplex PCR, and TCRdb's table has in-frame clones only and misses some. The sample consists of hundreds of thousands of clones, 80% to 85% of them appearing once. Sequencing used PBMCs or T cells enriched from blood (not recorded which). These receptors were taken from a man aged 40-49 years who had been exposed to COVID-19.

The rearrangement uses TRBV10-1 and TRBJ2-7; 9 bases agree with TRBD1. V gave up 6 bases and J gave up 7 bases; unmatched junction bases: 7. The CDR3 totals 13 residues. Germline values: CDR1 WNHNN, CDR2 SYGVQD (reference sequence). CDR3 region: CASRGQGAGEQYF. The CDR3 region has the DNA TGCGCCAGCAGGGGACAGGGAGCGGGGGAGCAGTACTTC.

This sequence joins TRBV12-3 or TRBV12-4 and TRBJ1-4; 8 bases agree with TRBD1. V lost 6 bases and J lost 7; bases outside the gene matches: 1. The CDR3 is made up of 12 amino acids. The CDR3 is CASRGTGEKLFF. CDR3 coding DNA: TGTGCCAGCAGGGGGACAGGTGAAAAACTGTTTTTT.

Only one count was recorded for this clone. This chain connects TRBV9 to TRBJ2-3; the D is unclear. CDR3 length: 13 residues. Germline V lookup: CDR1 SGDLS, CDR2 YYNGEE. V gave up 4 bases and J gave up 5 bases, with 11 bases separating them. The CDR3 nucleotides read TGTGCCAGCAGCCCCCCCGAGATAGATACGCAGTATTTT. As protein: CASSPPEIDTQYF.

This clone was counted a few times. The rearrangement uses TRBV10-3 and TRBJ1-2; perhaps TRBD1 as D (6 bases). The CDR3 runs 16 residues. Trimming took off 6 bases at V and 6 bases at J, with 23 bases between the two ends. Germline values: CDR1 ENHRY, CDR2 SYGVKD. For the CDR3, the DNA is TGTGCCATCAGGTCGGCGGCCTCGGGGGGCTTTGATGGCTACACCTTC. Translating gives CAIRSAASGGFDGYTF.

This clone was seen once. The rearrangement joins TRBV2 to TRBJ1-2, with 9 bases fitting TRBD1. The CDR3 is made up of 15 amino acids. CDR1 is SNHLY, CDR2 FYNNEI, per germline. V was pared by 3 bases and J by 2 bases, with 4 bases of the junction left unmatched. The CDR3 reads CASSETGGRNYGYTF. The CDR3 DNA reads TGTGCCAGCAGTGAGACAGGGGGGAGGAACTATGGCTACACCTTC.

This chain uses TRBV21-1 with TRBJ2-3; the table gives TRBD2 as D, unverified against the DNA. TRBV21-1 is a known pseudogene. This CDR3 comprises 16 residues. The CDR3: CASSKELAGFTDTQYF. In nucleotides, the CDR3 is TGTGCCAGCAGCAAGGAGCTAGCGGGGTTCACAGATACGCAGTATTTT.

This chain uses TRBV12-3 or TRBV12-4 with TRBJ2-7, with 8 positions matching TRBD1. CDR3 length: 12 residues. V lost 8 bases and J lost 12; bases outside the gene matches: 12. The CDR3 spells CASGYTGGISYF. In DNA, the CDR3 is TGTGCCAGCGGGTACACAGGGGGAATTTCGTACTTC.

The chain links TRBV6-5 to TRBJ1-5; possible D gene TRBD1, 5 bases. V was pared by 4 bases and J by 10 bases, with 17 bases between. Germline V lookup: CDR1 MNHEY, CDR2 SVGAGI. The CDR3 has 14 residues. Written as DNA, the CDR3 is TGTGCCAGCAGTTCGGTAACCGGGACTAGACCCCAGCATTTT. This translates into CASSSVTGTRPQHF.

Here the CDR3 reads CASSQVLGGSGTGELFF. The DNA of the CDR3 is TGTGCCAGCAGCCAAGTATTGGGCGGGAGCGGCACCGGGGAGCTGTTTTTT. The chain employs TRBV4-2 and TRBJ2-2; TRBD2 agrees at 7 bases. V dropped 1 base and J dropped 4; count of bases not matched to a gene: 9. Looked up from germline, CDR1 is LGHNA and CDR2 is YNFKEQ. The CDR3 extends over 17 amino acids.

The CDR3 region is CASSSWGGTVYGYTF. CDR3 nucleotides: TGTGCCAGCAGCTCCTGGGGCGGGACAGTCTATGGCTACACCTTC. The chain recombines TRBV5-6 with TRBJ1-2; 7 nucleotides match TRBD1. Germline loops: CDR1 SGHDT, CDR2 YYEEEE. The CDR3 is made up of 15 amino acids. V lost 3 bases and J lost 4; bases outside the gene matches: 9.

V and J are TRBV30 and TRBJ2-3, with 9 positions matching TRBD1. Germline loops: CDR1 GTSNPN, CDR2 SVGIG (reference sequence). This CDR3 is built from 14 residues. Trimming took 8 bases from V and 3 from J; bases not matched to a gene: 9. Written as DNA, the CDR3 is TGTGCCCACAGTACAGACAGGGGGACAGATACGCAGTATTTT. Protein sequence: CAHSTDRGTDTQYF.

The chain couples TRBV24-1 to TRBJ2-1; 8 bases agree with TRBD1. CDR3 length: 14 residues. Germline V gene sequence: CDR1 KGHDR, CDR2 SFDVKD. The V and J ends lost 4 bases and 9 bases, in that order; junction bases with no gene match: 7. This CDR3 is CATSDPADRGEQFF. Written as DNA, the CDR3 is TGTGCCACCAGTGACCCAGCTGACAGGGGTGAGCAGTTCTTC.

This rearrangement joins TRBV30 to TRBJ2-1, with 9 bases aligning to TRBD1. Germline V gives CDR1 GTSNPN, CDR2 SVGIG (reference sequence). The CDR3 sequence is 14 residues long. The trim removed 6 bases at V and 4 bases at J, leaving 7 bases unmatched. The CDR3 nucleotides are TGTGCCTGTAGCTCACAGGGGGCGTACAATGAGCAGTTCTTC. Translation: CACSSQGAYNEQFF. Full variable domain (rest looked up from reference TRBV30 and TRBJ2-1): SQTIHQWPATLVQPVGSPLSLECTVEGTSNPNLYWYRQAAGRGLQLLFYSVGIGQISSEVPQNLSASRPQDRQFILSSKKLLLSDSGFYLCACSSQGAYNEQFFGPGTRLTVL.

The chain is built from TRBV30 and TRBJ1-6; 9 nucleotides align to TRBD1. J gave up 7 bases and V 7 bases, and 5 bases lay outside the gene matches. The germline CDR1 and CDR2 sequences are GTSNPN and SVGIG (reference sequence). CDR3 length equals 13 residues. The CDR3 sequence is CASTGGGNSPLHF. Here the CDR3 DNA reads TGTGCCTCGACAGGGGGTGGGAATTCACCCCTCCACTTT.

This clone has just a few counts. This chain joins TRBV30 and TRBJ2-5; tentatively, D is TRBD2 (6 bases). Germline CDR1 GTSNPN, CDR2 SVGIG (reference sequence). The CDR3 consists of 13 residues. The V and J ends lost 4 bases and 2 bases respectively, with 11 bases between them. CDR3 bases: TGTGCCTGGACTGCGGGGCAGCAAGAGACCCAGTACTTC. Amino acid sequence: CAWTAGQQETQYF.

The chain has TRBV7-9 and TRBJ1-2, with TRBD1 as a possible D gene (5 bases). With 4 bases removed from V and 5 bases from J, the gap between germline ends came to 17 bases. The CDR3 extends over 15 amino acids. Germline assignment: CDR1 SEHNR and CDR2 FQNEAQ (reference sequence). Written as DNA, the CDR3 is TGTGCCAGCAGCTCGCAACAGGTGCCAGGGTATGGCTACACCTTC. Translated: CASSSQQVPGYGYTF. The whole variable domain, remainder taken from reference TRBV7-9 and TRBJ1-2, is DTGVSQNPRHKITKRGQNVTFRCDPISEHNRLYWYRQTLGQGPEFLTYFQNEAQLEKSRLLSDRFSAERPKGSFSTLEIQRTEQGDSAMYLCASSSQQVPGYGYTFGSGTRLTVV.

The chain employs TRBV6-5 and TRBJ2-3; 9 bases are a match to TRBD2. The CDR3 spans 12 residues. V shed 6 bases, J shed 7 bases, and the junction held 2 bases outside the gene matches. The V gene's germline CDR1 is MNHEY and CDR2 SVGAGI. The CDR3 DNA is TGTGCCAGCAGCCTAGCGGGAAATACGCAGTATTTT. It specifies CASSLAGNTQYF.

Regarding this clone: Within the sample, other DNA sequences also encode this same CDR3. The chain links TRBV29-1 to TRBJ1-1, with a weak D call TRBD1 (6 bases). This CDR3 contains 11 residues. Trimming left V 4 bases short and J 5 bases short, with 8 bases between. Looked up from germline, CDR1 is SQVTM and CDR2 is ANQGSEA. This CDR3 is CSVAGVTEAFF. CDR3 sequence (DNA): TGCAGCGTTGCAGGGGTTACTGAAGCTTTCTTT.

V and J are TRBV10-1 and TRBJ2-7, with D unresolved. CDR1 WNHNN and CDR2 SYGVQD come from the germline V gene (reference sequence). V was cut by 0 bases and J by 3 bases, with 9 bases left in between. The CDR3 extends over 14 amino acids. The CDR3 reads CASSESLQYYEQYF. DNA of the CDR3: TGCGCCAGCAGTGAGTCCTTACAGTACTACGAGCAGTACTTC.

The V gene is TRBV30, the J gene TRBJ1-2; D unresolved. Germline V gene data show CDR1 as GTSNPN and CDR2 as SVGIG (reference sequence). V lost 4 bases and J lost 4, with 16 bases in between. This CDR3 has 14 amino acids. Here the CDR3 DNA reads TGTGCCTGGATACCCCGGGCGGGAGCCTATGGCTACACCTTC. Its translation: CAWIPRAGAYGYTF.

The CDR3 nucleotides read TGTGCCAGCAACATCGTCGCCGGGGGACAGGACTATGGCTACACCTTC. It specifies CASNIVAGGQDYGYTF. This rearrangement joins TRBV11-3 to TRBJ1-2; TRBD1 matches at 8 bases. Germline trimming cut 7 bases from V and 3 bases from J; bases unmatched to any gene: 13. The CDR3 consists of 16 residues. Germline V CDR1 and CDR2: SGHNT, YENEEA.

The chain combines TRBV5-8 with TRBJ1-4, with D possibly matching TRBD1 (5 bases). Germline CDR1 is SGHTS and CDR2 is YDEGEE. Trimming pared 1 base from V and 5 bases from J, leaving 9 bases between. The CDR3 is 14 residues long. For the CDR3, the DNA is TGTGCCAGCAGCTTGTTGACAGAGAATGAAAAACTGTTTTTT. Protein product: CASSLLTENEKLFF.

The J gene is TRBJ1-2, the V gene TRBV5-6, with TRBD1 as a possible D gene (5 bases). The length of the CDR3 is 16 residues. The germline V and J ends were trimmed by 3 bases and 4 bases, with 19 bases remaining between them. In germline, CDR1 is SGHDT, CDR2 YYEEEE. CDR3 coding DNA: TGTGCCAGCAGCTATCTTTCCGGGGGAACCCTCTATGGCTACACCTTC. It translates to CASSYLSGGTLYGYTF. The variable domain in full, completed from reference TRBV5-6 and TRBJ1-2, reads DAGVTQSPTHLIKTRGQQVTLRCSPKSGHDTVSWYQQALGQGPQFIFQYYEEEERQRGNFPDRFSGHQFPNYSSELNVNALLLGDSALYLCASSYLSGGTLYGYTFGSGTRLTVV.

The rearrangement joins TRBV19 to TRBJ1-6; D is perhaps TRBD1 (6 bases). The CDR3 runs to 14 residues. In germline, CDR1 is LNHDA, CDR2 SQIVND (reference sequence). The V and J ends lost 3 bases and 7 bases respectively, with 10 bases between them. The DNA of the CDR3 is TGTGCCAGTAGTATCGGGGGGCCCAATTCACCCCTCCACTTT. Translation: CASSIGGPNSPLHF.